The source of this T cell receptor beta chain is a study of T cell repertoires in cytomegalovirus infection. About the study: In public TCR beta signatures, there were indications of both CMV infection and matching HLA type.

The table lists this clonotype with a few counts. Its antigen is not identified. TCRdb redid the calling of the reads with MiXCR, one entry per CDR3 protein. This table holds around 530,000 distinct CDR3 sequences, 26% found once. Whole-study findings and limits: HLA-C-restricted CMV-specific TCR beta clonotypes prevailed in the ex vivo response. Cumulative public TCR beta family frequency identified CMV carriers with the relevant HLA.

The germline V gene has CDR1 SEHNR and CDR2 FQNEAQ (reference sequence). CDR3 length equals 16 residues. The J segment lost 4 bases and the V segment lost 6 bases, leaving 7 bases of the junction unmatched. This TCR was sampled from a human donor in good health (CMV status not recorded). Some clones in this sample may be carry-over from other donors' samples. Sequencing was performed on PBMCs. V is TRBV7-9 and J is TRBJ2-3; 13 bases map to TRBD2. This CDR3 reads CASSPGLAGAPDTQYF. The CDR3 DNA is TGTGCCAGCAGTCCCGGACTAGCGGGAGCCCCAGATACGCAGTATTTT.